This T cell receptor beta chain was recovered during a study of Ad26.COV2.S vaccination and SARS-CoV-2 variants. This clone was seen once. This CDR3 has 19 amino acids. V trimming: 3 bases; J trimming: 3 bases; junction bases outside the gene matches: 18. Germline loops: CDR1 SGHNT, CDR2 YENEEA. Treatment given: approximately 18 received Ad26.COV2.S at low or high dose, single or two shots; several received placebo; per-sample allocation not given. Day 63 after the first vaccine or placebo injection was the time point for sampling. An adult of 18-55 years in Boston served as donor. The vaccine delivered Wuhan-strain SARS-CoV-2 spike through an Ad26 vector. Some clones are missing from TCRdb's copy, which holds only in-frame ones; the method was immunoSEQ multiplex PCR. The sample shows over 450,000 clones, 80% to 90% of them seen only once.

The sequencing here drew on peripheral blood, taken in a trial of Ad26.COV2.S vaccine versus placebo. V gene TRBV11-3 combines with J gene TRBJ2-5; TRBD1 matches 8 bases. The clonotype originates from a person aged 18-60 years who received the Ad26.COV2.S COVID-19 vaccine or a placebo. The CDR3 DNA follows: TGTGCCAGCAGCTTCGGGTTTGCAGGGGGCCCCCCTGAAAAAGAGACCCAGTACTTC. It is translated as CASSFGFAGGPPEKETQYF.